One and the same sample provided the 26 T cell receptor beta chains below, sequenced in a study of T cell changes during pregnancy in multiple sclerosis. Measured with immunoSEQ multiplex PCR; TCRdb has only the in-frame clones, and not every one. The table lists 85,000 to 120,000 clones, 91% of them singletons, with over 1.5% in the top ten. This specimen was peripheral blood, taken before pregnancy. The receptors were sampled from a female donor with multiple sclerosis, enrolled in a pregnancy study.

The rearrangement uses TRBV13 and TRBJ1-3; D remains unclear. The CDR3 has 16 amino acids. The germline CDR1 and CDR2 sequences are PRHDT and FYEKMQ (reference sequence). The V end was cut by 5 bases, the J end by 0 bases, with 14 bases between. The CDR3 protein is CASSPRRGNSGNTIYF. CDR3 bases: TGTGCCAGCAGCCCCCGTCGGGGAAACTCTGGAAACACCATATATTTT.

This clone was observed once. The chain employs TRBV7-9 and TRBJ2-1, with D possibly TRBD2 on 7 matching bases. V lost 5 bases and J lost 7, with 21 bases in between. Germline V gene data show CDR1 as SEHNR and CDR2 as FQNEAQ (reference sequence). The CDR3 runs to 16 residues. The CDR3 is CASSPNVGGAFNEQFF. Here the CDR3 DNA reads TGTGCCAGCAGCCCGAATGTAGGGGGGGCGTTTAATGAGCAGTTCTTC. The complete variable domain, with remaining parts taken from reference TRBV7-9 and TRBJ2-1, reads DTGVSQNPRHKITKRGQNVTFRCDPISEHNRLYWYRQTLGQGPEFLTYFQNEAQLEKSRLLSDRFSAERPKGSFSTLEIQRTEQGDSAMYLCASSPNVGGAFNEQFFGPGTRLTVL.

J is TRBJ2-2 and V is TRBV6-4, with D unresolved. With 2 bases removed from V and 2 bases from J, the gap between germline ends came to 3 bases. The CDR3 has 13 residues. Germline CDR1 and CDR2: MRHNA and SNTAGT. The CDR3 protein is CASSDRNTGELFF. In DNA form, the CDR3 reads TGTGCCAGCAGTGACCGTAACACCGGGGAGCTGTTTTTT.

V is TRBV30 and J is TRBJ2-3; TRBD1 might be the D (5 bases). Germline values: CDR1 GTSNPN, CDR2 SVGIG (reference sequence). Deletions cut 3 bases from V and 0 bases from J, with 16 bases between. CDR3 length equals 16 residues. CDR3 bases: TGTGCCTGGAGCCCCGGATGGGGCACGAGCACAGATACGCAGTATTTT. Translated: CAWSPGWGTSTDTQYF. Supplemented by reference TRBV30 and TRBJ2-3, the full variable domain reads SQTIHQWPATLVQPVGSPLSLECTVEGTSNPNLYWYRQAAGRGLQLLFYSVGIGQISSEVPQNLSASRPQDRQFILSSKKLLLSDSGFYLCAWSPGWGTSTDTQYFGPGTRLTVL.

The chain couples TRBV5-1 to TRBJ1-1; possible D gene TRBD1, 5 bases. V lost 4 bases to trimming and J lost 2 bases, with 18 bases between them. Germline V lookup: CDR1 SGHRS, CDR2 YFSETQ. The CDR3 covers 16 residues. CDR3 protein: CASSQLGAGGNTEAFF. CDR3 DNA: TGCGCCAGCAGCCAGCTTGGGGCTGGTGGAAACACTGAAGCTTTCTTT.

About this clone: One end of the junction fails to match germline, which may point to a read error. The rearrangement uses TRBV19 and TRBJ2-3; D gene uncertain. The germline CDR1 and CDR2 sequences are LNHDA and SQIVND (reference sequence). This CDR3 spans 12 amino acids. The CDR3 reads CATSPLTDTQYF. The CDR3 nucleotides read TGTGCCACTAGTCCCCTCACAGATACGCAGTATTTT.

The chain is built from TRBV30 and TRBJ2-2; 7 nucleotides align to TRBD2. Germline trimming cut 2 bases from V and 6 bases from J; bases unmatched to any gene: 6. This CDR3 spans 14 amino acids. CDR1 is GTSNPN, CDR2 SVGIG, per germline (reference sequence). The CDR3 is CAWSFGGSSGELFF. The DNA of the CDR3 is TGTGCCTGGAGTTTTGGCGGGAGTTCCGGGGAGCTGTTTTTT.

The chain recombines TRBV7-9 with TRBJ1-2, with D maybe TRBD1 (5 bases). Trimming removed 2 bases from V and 3 bases from J, with 16 bases in between. This CDR3 is built from 16 residues. Germline lookup yields CDR1 SEHNR and CDR2 FQNEAQ (reference sequence). The CDR3 spells CASSLLVQESYYGYTF. The CDR3 DNA sequence: TGTGCCAGCAGCTTATTGGTACAGGAGTCTTACTATGGCTACACCTTC.

This clone was found once. The chain recombines TRBV7-3 with TRBJ2-3, with 12 bases lining up with TRBD2. Germline CDR1 is SGHTA and CDR2 is FQGTGA. V trimming: 5 bases; J trimming: 1 base; junction bases outside the gene matches: 7. The CDR3 is 17 amino acids. Written as DNA, the CDR3 is TGTGCCAGCAGCCCTCGACTAGCGGGGGCCGGCACAGATACGCAGTATTTT. It codes for CASSPRLAGAGTDTQYF.

The rearrangement uses TRBV7-9 and TRBJ1-4, with D possibly TRBD1 on 6 matching bases. Trimming removed 5 bases from V and 3 bases from J, with 13 bases in between. Germline V gives CDR1 SEHNR, CDR2 FQNEAQ (reference sequence). This CDR3 is 15 amino acids long. In nucleotides, the CDR3 is TGTGCCAGCAGCCTCCCGGGGGGGCCTAATGAAAAACTGTTTTTT. Its protein is CASSLPGGPNEKLFF.

The chain combines TRBV27 with TRBJ2-2; TRBD2 matches 7 bases. After removal of 4 bases from V and 8 bases from J, the junction contained 4 bases not matched to a gene. CDR1 is MNHEY and CDR2 is SMNVEV in the germline V gene (reference sequence). The CDR3 has 13 residues. CDR3 bases: TGTGCCAGCAGTTACACGCGGGGGGGGGAGCTGTTTTTT. Translating gives CASSYTRGGELFF.

The chain carries TRBV29-1 and TRBJ2-1, with D unresolved. This CDR3 is built from 12 residues. Per germline, CDR1 SQVTM and CDR2 ANQGSEA. Trimming pared 2 bases from V and 9 bases from J, leaving 11 bases between. CDR3 in DNA: TGCAGCGTTGAAAAGGATCGGAGTGAGCAGTTCTTC. Its translation is CSVEKDRSEQFF.

V usage is TRBV7-2 and J usage is TRBJ2-3; possibly TRBD1 for D (5 bases). The CDR3 extends over 18 amino acids. Trimming removed 5 bases at V and 0 bases at J, with 21 bases between. Germline loops: CDR1 SGHTA, CDR2 FQGNSA. CDR3 loop: CASSLRTKRTPSTDTQYF. CDR3 DNA: TGTGCCAGCAGCCTTCGGACAAAGAGGACGCCTAGCACAGATACGCAGTATTTT.

This chain joins TRBV2 and TRBJ2-3; 9 bases are shared with TRBD1. The CDR3 contains 14 residues. CDR1 and CDR2 from the germline V gene are SNHLY and FYNNEI. J gave up 2 bases and V 4 bases, and 1 base lay outside the gene matches. CDR3 protein: CASSGDRDTDTQYF. CDR3 nucleotide sequence: TGTGCCAGCAGTGGGGACAGGGACACAGATACGCAGTATTTT.

This chain joins TRBV6-1 and TRBJ1-5; D not certain. V was cut by 3 bases and J by 4 bases, with 10 bases left in between. CDR1 is MNHNS and CDR2 is SASEGT in the germline V gene. The CDR3 totals 14 residues. The CDR3 protein is CASSDLAGNQPQHF. For the CDR3, the DNA is TGTGCCAGCAGTGATCTGGCGGGGAATCAGCCCCAGCATTTT.

This clone has only one observation. This chain connects TRBV18 to TRBJ2-1; the D gene is possibly TRBD1 (5 bases). Germline V CDR1 and CDR2: KGHSH, LQKENI. The ends were cut back, 5 bases at V and 10 bases at J, with 21 bases in the middle. The CDR3 sequence is 15 residues long. The CDR3 DNA is TGTGCCAGCTCAGAGCTTGGCAGGGTAAACGTGGAGCAGTTCTTC. As protein: CASSELGRVNVEQFF.

The CDR3 nucleotides read TGTGCCAGCAGCGTACCGCTATGGGGGCGGGAGGGCCCGGATACGCAGTATTTT. Protein: CASSVPLWGREGPDTQYF. The chain uses TRBV9 and TRBJ2-3, with 9 bases aligning to TRBD2. This CDR3 region has 18 residues. The germline CDR1 and CDR2 sequences are SGDLS and YYNGEE. The junction had 15 bases not matched to a gene; V was cut back by 1 base and J by 6 bases.

The chain employs TRBV11-2 and TRBJ2-6; D perhaps matches TRBD1 (5 bases). The CDR3 has 16 residues. V shed 4 bases and J shed 0 bases, with 10 bases lying between them. Per the germline V gene, CDR1 is SGHAT and CDR2 is FQNNGV. This CDR3 reads CASSSRQSSGANVLTF. The CDR3 DNA reads TGTGCCAGCAGCTCGAGACAGAGCTCTGGGGCCAACGTCCTGACTTTC.

Only a few counts were recorded for this clone. This rearrangement joins TRBV5-1 to TRBJ1-2, with TRBD1 as a possible D gene (5 bases). Germline CDR1 and CDR2: SGHRS and YFSETQ. The V end lost 0 bases, the J end lost 3 bases, and 9 bases lay between the germline ends. The CDR3 covers 14 residues. The CDR3 spells CASSLAGLDYGYTF. Here the CDR3 DNA reads TGCGCCAGCAGCTTGGCGGGACTAGACTATGGCTACACCTTC.

The rearrangement joins TRBV19 to TRBJ1-5, with 8 nucleotides matching TRBD1. The CDR3 runs 16 residues. Germline CDR1 and CDR2: LNHDA and SQIVND (reference sequence). V trimming: 7 bases; J trimming: 0 bases; junction bases outside the gene matches: 8. The CDR3 DNA sequence: TGTGCCAGTATTGGGCAGGGGGCGTATAGCAATCAGCCCCAGCATTTT. This gives the protein CASIGQGAYSNQPQHF.

The chain is built from TRBV7-8 and TRBJ2-5; a weak D match, TRBD1 (5 bases). V gave up 3 bases and J gave up 10 bases, with 12 bases separating them. This CDR3 is 12 amino acids long. Germline V gene data show CDR1 as SGHVS and CDR2 as FQNEAQ. The DNA of the CDR3 is TGTGCCAGCAGCTTGGACACCTTAGTCCAGTACTTC. The encoded protein is CASSLDTLVQYF. Filled out from reference TRBV7-8 and TRBJ2-5, the complete variable domain reads GAGVSQSPRYKVAKRGQDVALRCDPISGHVSLFWYQQALGQGPEFLTYFQNEAQLDKSGLPSDRFFAERPEGSVSTLKIQRTQQEDSAVYLCASSLDTLVQYFGPGTRLLVL.

This clone was seen once. This sequence joins TRBV11-3 and TRBJ2-1; 14 positions match TRBD2. Germline CDR1 is SGHNT and CDR2 is YENEEA. Losses at the gene ends were 1 base for V and 1 base for J; bases not matched to a gene: 3. This CDR3 is 18 amino acids long. The CDR3 DNA follows: TGTGCCAGCAGCTTAGTGGGGACTAGCGGGGGATCCTACAATGAGCAGTTCTTC. This sequence encodes CASSLVGTSGGSYNEQFF.

This chain uses TRBV11-1 with TRBJ2-2; TRBD1 matches at 7 bases. The CDR3 extends over 15 amino acids. Germline V lookup: CDR1 SGHAT, CDR2 FQDESV (reference sequence). J was trimmed by 3 bases and V by 3 bases; bases with no gene match: 4. CDR3 region: CASSLNRGDTGELFF. DNA for the CDR3: TGTGCCAGCAGCTTGAACAGGGGTGACACCGGGGAGCTGTTTTTT.

The genes are TRBV11-3 and TRBJ1-1; D remains ambiguous. The CDR3 extends over 14 amino acids. Germline V CDR1 and CDR2: SGHNT, YENEEA. Trimming stripped 3 bases from V and 4 bases from J, with 12 bases between. The CDR3 reads CASSFGGRVTEAFF. The DNA for the CDR3 is TGTGCCAGCAGCTTTGGCGGCCGTGTCACTGAAGCTTTCTTT.

This rearrangement joins TRBV6-6 to TRBJ2-7, with D tentatively TRBD1 (5 bases). V shed 2 bases and J shed 2 bases, with 7 bases lying between them. CDR1 and CDR2 from the germline V gene are MNHNY and SVGAGI (reference sequence). The CDR3 is 13 residues long. For the CDR3, the DNA is TGTGCCAGCAGTTACGGGGCCCCCTACGAGCAGTACTTC. This translates into CASSYGAPYEQYF.

J is TRBJ2-3 and V is TRBV4-1, with TRBD2 matching 12 bases. Per germline, CDR1 MGHRA and CDR2 YSYEKL. Trimming took 4 bases from V and 1 from J; bases not matched to a gene: 6. The CDR3 loop spans 17 amino acids. The CDR3 DNA is TGCGCCAGCAGCCCCCGACTAGCGGGAGCCGGCACAGATACGCAGTATTTT. It specifies CASSPRLAGAGTDTQYF.